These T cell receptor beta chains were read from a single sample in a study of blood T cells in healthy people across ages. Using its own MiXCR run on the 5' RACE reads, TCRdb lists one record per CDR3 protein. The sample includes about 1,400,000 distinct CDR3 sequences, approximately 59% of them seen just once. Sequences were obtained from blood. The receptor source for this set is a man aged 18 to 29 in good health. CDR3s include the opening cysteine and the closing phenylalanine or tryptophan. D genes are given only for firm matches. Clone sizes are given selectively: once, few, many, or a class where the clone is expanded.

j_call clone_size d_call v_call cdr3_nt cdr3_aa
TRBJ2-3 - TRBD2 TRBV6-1 TGTGCCAGCGCAAGGATGGCAGTGGGACTAGCGGGAGCAGATACGCAGTATTTT CASARMAVGLAGADTQYF
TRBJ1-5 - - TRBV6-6 TGTGCCAACAGTTACTCGAGCCCAGGGGAGGGTGATCAGCCCCAGCATTTT CANSYSSPGEGDQPQHF
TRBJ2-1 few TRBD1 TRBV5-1 TGCGCCAGCAGCCACGCCGGGACAGGGAGTTGGGAGCAGTTCTTC CASSHAGTGSWEQFF
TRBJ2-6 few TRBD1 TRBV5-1 TGCGCCAGCAGCCTAGAATTAAGGGGGCCAGGGGCCAACGTCCTGACTTTC CASSLELRGPGANVLTF
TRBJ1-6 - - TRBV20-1 TGCAGTGCAGGACCGCGAGCCCTCCACTTT CSAGPRALHF
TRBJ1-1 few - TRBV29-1 TGCAGCGCGGACGGGGGAGAGACTGAAGCTTTCTTT CSADGGETEAFF
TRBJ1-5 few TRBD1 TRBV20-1 TGCAGTGCTAGTGGGACAGGGGGCGACCGGAGCAATCAGCCCCAGCATTTT CSASGTGGDRSNQPQHF
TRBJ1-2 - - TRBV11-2 TGTGCCAGCAGCCCGCGAGGGCTTGTCTCTAACTATGGCTACACCTTC CASSPRGLVSNYGYTF
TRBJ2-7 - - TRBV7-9 TGTGCCAGCAGCTTACTGACAGACGGCGAGCAGTACTTC CASSLLTDGEQYF
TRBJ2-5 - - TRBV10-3 TGTGCCATCAGTCCGGACGGGCCGTTTGGAGAGCAGTACTTC CAISPDGPFGEQYF
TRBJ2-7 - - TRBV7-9 TGTGCCAGCAGCTCCTCCTCGACAGAAGTAGCCTACGAGCAGTACTTC CASSSSSTEVAYEQYF
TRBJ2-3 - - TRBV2 TGTGCCAGCAAGGGCCCTGATAATACGCAGTATTTT CASKGPDNTQYF
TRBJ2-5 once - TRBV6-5 TGTGCCAGCGGAAATAGGAGAAATGAGCAGTACTTC CASGNRRNEQYF
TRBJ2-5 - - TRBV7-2 TGTGCCAGCAGACTAGCAGGGGATGAGACCCAGTACTTC CASRLAGDETQYF
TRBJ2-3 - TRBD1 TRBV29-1 TGCAGCGCCAAAAAACCGGGGACAGGGGGGAAGGATACGCAGTATTTT CSAKKPGTGGKDTQYF
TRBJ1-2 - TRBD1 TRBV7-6 TGTGCCAGCAGCTTTACAGGGGGCATTGGCTACACCTTC CASSFTGGIGYTF
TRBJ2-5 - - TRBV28 TGTGCCAGCAGTCGATCCTCGGGTTTGGAGCAGTACTTC CASSRSSGLEQYF
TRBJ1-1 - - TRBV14 TGTGCCAGCAGCCGGGGTTGGGAGGCGAACACTGAAGCTTTCTTT CASSRGWEANTEAFF
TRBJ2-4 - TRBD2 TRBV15 TGTGCCACCTCCTCGGAGCGGGGCCGGGACATTCAGTACTTC CATSSERGRDIQYF
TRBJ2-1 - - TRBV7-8 TGTGCCAGCAGCTTAGGTATACAGTACAATGAGCAGTTCTTC CASSLGIQYNEQFF
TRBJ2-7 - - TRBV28 TGTGCCAGCAGTCAACCGGGGCAGGGGCTTACTAAGCAGTACTTC CASSQPGQGLTKQYF
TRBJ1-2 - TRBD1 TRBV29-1 TGCAGCGTTGACAGAGGGACAGGGAAAATCTATGGCTACACCTTC CSVDRGTGKIYGYTF
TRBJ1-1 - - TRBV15 TGTGCCACCAGCAGAGATAGATCCGTGGTGAACACTGAAGCTTTCTTT CATSRDRSVVNTEAFF
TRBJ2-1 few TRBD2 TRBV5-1 TGCGCCAGCAGCTTCAGAAGCGGGAGGGGCAATGAGCAGTTCTTC CASSFRSGRGNEQFF
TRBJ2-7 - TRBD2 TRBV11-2 TGTGCCAGCAGCTCGACGGGGGGGGCCCAGCCCCACGAGCAGTACTTC CASSSTGGAQPHEQYF
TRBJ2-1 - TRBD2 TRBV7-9 TGTGCCAGCAGCTTTACTAGCGGGGGGGTCGATGAGCAGTTCTTC CASSFTSGGVDEQFF
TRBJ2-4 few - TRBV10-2 TGCGCCAGCATGACGGGGAACATTCAGTACTTC CASMTGNIQYF
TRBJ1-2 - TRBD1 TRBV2 TGTGCCAGCATCCTTGACAGGGAAGTAAATAACTATGGCTACACCTTC CASILDREVNNYGYTF
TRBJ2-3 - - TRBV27 TGTGCCAGCAGTTTATACGGCACCCGCGACTCAGATACGCGGTATTTT CASSLYGTRDSDTRYF
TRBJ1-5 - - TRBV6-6 TGTGCCAGCAGTTACTCGTTCGGGGATCAGCCCCAGCATTTT CASSYSFGDQPQHF
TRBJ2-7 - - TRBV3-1 TGTGCCAGCAGCCAAGGTTTGTACAGGTACCCCTACGAGCAGTACTTC CASSQGLYRYPYEQYF
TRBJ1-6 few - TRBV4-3 TGCGCCAGCAGCCACCGTGGGGACTTTCTCACTGGGGTAAATTCACCCCTCCACTTT CASSHRGDFLTGVNSPLHF
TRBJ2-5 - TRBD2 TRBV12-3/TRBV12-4 TGTGCCAGCAGTTTAGGACTAGCGGGAGTTGATGAGACCCAGTACTTC CASSLGLAGVDETQYF
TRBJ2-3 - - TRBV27 TGTGCCAGCAGTTTATTCCCGGTCAGGGGAACAGATACGCAGTATTTT CASSLFPVRGTDTQYF
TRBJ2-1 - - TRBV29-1 TGCAGCGTTGTGAGAGTGGGGAATGAGCAGTTCTTC CSVVRVGNEQFF
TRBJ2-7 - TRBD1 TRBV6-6 TGTGCCAGCAGTTACTCACAGGGGGCTACCTACGAGCAGTACTTC CASSYSQGATYEQYF